The clone carrying this T cell receptor beta chain was seen ten or more times. Its antigen is not known. TCRdb re-called the reads through MiXCR, storing one row per CDR3 protein. Of under 100,000 distinct CDR3 sequences in the sample, around 3.4% are singletons; the top ten hold 4% to 5.5%. This record comes from a study of T cell repertoires in cytomegalovirus infection. Study in general: It can be stated that public TCR beta signatures indicated CMV infection as well as a matching HLA type. Study observations and caveats: There were HLA-C-restricted CMV-specific TCR beta clonotypes dominating the ex vivo response. The cumulative frequency of public TCR beta families identified carriers of CMV plus the relevant HLA.

The CDR3 length is 15 residues. Trimming pared 6 bases from V and 5 bases from J, leaving 19 bases between. Germline assignment: CDR1 MNHNY and CDR2 SVGAGI (reference sequence). This clonotype was sampled from a human donor in good health (CMV status not recorded). Some clones in this sample may be carry-over from other donors' samples. Sequenced input: PBMCs. The chain links TRBV6-6 to TRBJ2-5; no clear D gene. CDR3 region: CASSHTTFPVETQYF. The DNA for the CDR3 is TGTGCCAGCAGCCACACCACTTTTCCTGTGGAGACCCAGTACTTC.